These T cell receptor beta chains were read from a single sample in a study of blood T cell repertoires in COVID-19. Sequenced by immunoSEQ multiplex PCR; TCRdb stores in-frame clones only, minus some. The table records tens of thousands of clones, about 89% of them present only once. Sequencing was done on a sample of peripheral blood. These TCRs come from a human donor in a cohort sampled during active COVID-19. The CDR3 runs from the conserved cysteine through the conserved F or W. The D gene is left open where the match is weak. Clone size appears in some rows only: once, few, many, or a class for an expanded clone.

clone_size: .
d_call: TRBD2
j_call: TRBJ2-5
v_call: TRBV7-7
cdr3_nt: TGTGCCAGCAGCCGCAGACTAGCGGGAGGCGAGACCCAGTACTTC
cdr3_aa: CASSRRLAGGETQYF

clone_size: .
d_call: .
j_call: TRBJ1-5
v_call: TRBV28
cdr3_nt: TGTGCCAGCAGTTTAAGGGCAGGGTATAGCAATCAGCCCCAGCATTTT
cdr3_aa: CASSLRAGYSNQPQHF

clone_size: .
d_call: TRBD2
j_call: TRBJ2-4
v_call: TRBV4-2
cdr3_nt: TGTGCCAGCAGCCAAGTCCCCGGGCGGGGCGGGAGGGCAAACATTCAGTACTTC
cdr3_aa: CASSQVPGRGGRANIQYF

clone_size: .
d_call: TRBD2
j_call: TRBJ2-1
v_call: TRBV10-3
cdr3_nt: TGTGCCATCAGTGCGACTAGCGGGGTTTACAATGAGCAGTTCTTC
cdr3_aa: CAISATSGVYNEQFF

clone_size: .
d_call: TRBD2
j_call: TRBJ2-1
v_call: TRBV7-8
cdr3_nt: TGTGCCAGCAGCAGGGCGGGTAGCGGGATATACAATGAGCAGTTCTTC
cdr3_aa: CASSRAGSGIYNEQFF

clone_size: once
d_call: .
j_call: TRBJ2-1
v_call: TRBV10-3
cdr3_nt: TGTGCCACGTGCGGGGTAACCAATGAGCAGTTCTTC
cdr3_aa: CATCGVTNEQFF

clone_size: .
d_call: TRBD2
j_call: TRBJ2-5
v_call: TRBV6-2/TRBV6-3
cdr3_nt: TGTGCCAGCAGTTCACCAACCGGGACTAGTGGAACCCAGTACTTC
cdr3_aa: CASSSPTGTSGTQYF

clone_size: .
d_call: TRBD2
j_call: TRBJ2-1
v_call: TRBV7-6
cdr3_nt: TGTGCCAGCAGCCTTCGACCGGGGGGGAGTAATGAGCAGTTCTTC
cdr3_aa: CASSLRPGGSNEQFF

clone_size: .
d_call: TRBD2
j_call: TRBJ2-2
v_call: TRBV28
cdr3_nt: TGTGCCAGCAGCCTTGGACTAGCGGGAGGATTGGTCACCGGGGAGCTGTTTTTT
cdr3_aa: CASSLGLAGGLVTGELFF

clone_size: .
d_call: .
j_call: TRBJ1-2
v_call: TRBV30
cdr3_nt: TGTGCCTGGAGTTCCCGCCGAGGACACTTCTATGGCTACACCTTC
cdr3_aa: CAWSSRRGHFYGYTF

clone_size: once
d_call: .
j_call: TRBJ2-7
v_call: TRBV6-5
cdr3_nt: TGTGCCAGCAGTCCTAGGGGGGGAGGGCCTTACGAGCAGTACTTC
cdr3_aa: CASSPRGGGPYEQYF

clone_size: .
d_call: .
j_call: TRBJ2-1
v_call: TRBV9
cdr3_nt: TGTGCCAGCAGCGTAGCTACGGGTGAGCAGTTCTTC
cdr3_aa: CASSVATGEQFF

clone_size: few
d_call: .
j_call: TRBJ2-7
v_call: TRBV6-5
cdr3_nt: TGTGCCAGCAGTTACTCCCACGGCTCCTACGAGCAGTACTTC
cdr3_aa: CASSYSHGSYEQYF

clone_size: .
d_call: TRBD1
j_call: TRBJ1-6
v_call: TRBV4-1
cdr3_nt: TGCGCCAGCAGCCAAGATCAGGGGGCTCGGTCACCCCTCCACTTT
cdr3_aa: CASSQDQGARSPLHF

clone_size: .
d_call: .
j_call: TRBJ2-7
v_call: TRBV12-3/TRBV12-4
cdr3_nt: TGTGCCAGCAGTAGGACACCATCCTACGAGCAGTACTTC
cdr3_aa: CASSRTPSYEQYF

clone_size: once
d_call: TRBD1
j_call: TRBJ2-3
v_call: TRBV29-1
cdr3_nt: TGCAGCGTTGATGGGACAGGGGATTCTATGGGGTATTTT
cdr3_aa: CSVDGTGDSMGYF

clone_size: .
d_call: .
j_call: TRBJ2-3
v_call: TRBV11-2
cdr3_nt: TGTGCCAGCAGCTTTCGGGGAACTTACACAGATACGCAGTATTTT
cdr3_aa: CASSFRGTYTDTQYF

clone_size: .
d_call: .
j_call: TRBJ2-1
v_call: TRBV4-3
cdr3_nt: TGCGCCAGCAGCCAAGGAGGGAGGGGGAATGAGCAGTTCTTC
cdr3_aa: CASSQGGRGNEQFF

clone_size: .
d_call: .
j_call: TRBJ2-7
v_call: TRBV23-1
cdr3_nt: TGCGCCAGCAGTTGGAGGCCTACCTCCTACGAGCAGTACTTC
cdr3_aa: CASSWRPTSYEQYF

clone_size: .
d_call: TRBD1
j_call: TRBJ2-2
v_call: TRBV5-4
cdr3_nt: TGTGCCAGCAGCTTCGGACAGGGAAACACCGGGGAGCTGTTTTTT
cdr3_aa: CASSFGQGNTGELFF

clone_size: once
d_call: TRBD1
j_call: TRBJ2-1
v_call: TRBV9
cdr3_nt: TGTGCCAGCAGCGGGGACAGCACCTACAATGAGCAGTTCTTC
cdr3_aa: CASSGDSTYNEQFF

clone_size: .
d_call: TRBD2
j_call: TRBJ2-1
v_call: TRBV19
cdr3_nt: TGTGCCAGTAGTACGGGAGCGGGAGACCTTGACAATGAGCAGTTCTTC
cdr3_aa: CASSTGAGDLDNEQFF

clone_size: .
d_call: TRBD2
j_call: TRBJ2-7
v_call: TRBV29-1
cdr3_nt: TGCAGCGCCAACCTTGGGGTAGCGGGAGTCGAGCAGTACTTC
cdr3_aa: CSANLGVAGVEQYF

clone_size: .
d_call: .
j_call: TRBJ2-5
v_call: TRBV15
cdr3_nt: TGTGCCACCAGCAGAGATGACCCCAGGGGTGGGGAAGAGACCCAGTACTTC
cdr3_aa: CATSRDDPRGGEETQYF

clone_size: .
d_call: .
j_call: TRBJ1-1
v_call: TRBV2
cdr3_nt: TGTGCCAGCAGTGCGACAGGGAACACTGAAGCTTTCTTT
cdr3_aa: CASSATGNTEAFF

clone_size: .
d_call: TRBD1
j_call: TRBJ1-6
v_call: TRBV6-2/TRBV6-3
cdr3_nt: TGTGCCAGCAGCCGGGACAGGGATTCACCCCTCCACTTT
cdr3_aa: CASSRDRDSPLHF

clone_size: .
d_call: TRBD1
j_call: TRBJ2-2
v_call: TRBV28
cdr3_nt: TGTGCCAGCAGGGGAACGGGACAGGGTACCGCCGGGGAGCTGTTTTTT
cdr3_aa: CASRGTGQGTAGELFF

clone_size: .
d_call: .
j_call: TRBJ2-1
v_call: TRBV20-1
cdr3_nt: TGCAGTGCTAGTGCCACCCTACCTCGAGGGCAGTTCTTC
cdr3_aa: CSASATLPRGQFF